This T cell receptor (beta chain) was captured by sequencing in a study of T cell responses to AZD1222 COVID-19 vaccine. The data were produced by immunoSEQ multiplex PCR, yet TCRdb's version contains in-frame clones alone and is incomplete. Of around 150,000 clones listed, roughly 91% are singletons. Pooled samples include second doses given at about 4 or 12 weeks. CDR1 and CDR2 from the germline V gene are MNHEY and SMNVEV (reference sequence). Losses at the gene ends were 2 bases for V and 6 bases for J; bases not matched to a gene: 11. The CDR3 spans 16 residues. Regarding this clone: What it recognizes is unknown.

Study-level findings and limits: Females outnumbered males among donors, who were mostly white British; clonal diversity was possibly underestimated. The study found Spike-specific TCR breadth and depth rose after two AZD1222 doses. Per reports, nearly half of all spike-specific TCRs target regions that are unmutated in variants.

The sample here was peripheral blood, taken 28 days after the second AZD1222 dose. The sequence was obtained from an adult who received the AZD1222 COVID-19 vaccine. The chain employs TRBV27 and TRBJ2-7; TRBD1 matches at 9 bases. The DNA of the CDR3 is TGTGCCAGCAGTTTAGACCTCGGGACAGGGTCGATCGAGCAGTACTTC. This codes for CASSLDLGTGSIEQYF.